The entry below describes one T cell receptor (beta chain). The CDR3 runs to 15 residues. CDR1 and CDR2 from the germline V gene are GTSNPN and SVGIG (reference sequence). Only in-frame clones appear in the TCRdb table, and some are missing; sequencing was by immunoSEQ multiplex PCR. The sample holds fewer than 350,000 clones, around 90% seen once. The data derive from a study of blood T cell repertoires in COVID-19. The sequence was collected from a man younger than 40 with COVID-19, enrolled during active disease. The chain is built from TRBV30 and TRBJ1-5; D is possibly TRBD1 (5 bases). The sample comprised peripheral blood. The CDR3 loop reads CAEDSGLEGNQPQHF. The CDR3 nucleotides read TGTGCAGAGGATTCAGGGCTGGAAGGCAATCAGCCCCAGCATTTT. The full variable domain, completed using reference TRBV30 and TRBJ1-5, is SQTIHQWPATLVQPVGSPLSLECTVEGTSNPNLYWYRQAAGRGLQLLFYSVGIGQISSEVPQNLSASRPQDRQFILSSKKLLLSDSGFYLCAEDSGLEGNQPQHFGDGTRLSIL.